One and the same sample provided the 22 T cell receptor beta chains below, sequenced in a study of cytomegalovirus exposure and HLA in healthy donors. The PCR had 60 Vbeta and 13 Jbeta primers. The method was immunoSEQ multiplex PCR; TCRdb's version includes in-frame clones alone and lacks a portion of them. The sample lists a few hundred thousand clones, about 79% seen once, with around 2% in the top ten. Sequenced sample: PBMCs. These receptors were collected from a man aged 18 to 30 in good health and CMV-seronegative.

This chain uses TRBV5-1 with TRBJ1-1; 7 bases align to TRBD1. The V segment lost 3 bases and the J segment 1 base; nucleotides outside the gene matches: 6. The germline gives CDR1 SGHRS, CDR2 YFSETQ. The CDR3 consists of 15 residues. CDR3 region: CASSSWDSQNTEAFF. In nucleotides, the CDR3 is TGCGCCAGCAGCTCATGGGACAGCCAGAACACTGAAGCTTTCTTT.

This clone has only a few counts. The chain combines TRBV6-6 with TRBJ1-5; no clear D gene. The CDR3 loop spans 12 amino acids. Trimming stripped 3 bases from V and 7 bases from J, with 7 bases between. CDR1 and CDR2 from the germline V gene are MNHNY and SVGAGI (reference sequence). The CDR3 region is CASSYVRQPQHF. CDR3 DNA sequence: TGTGCCAGCAGTTATGTGCGACAGCCCCAGCATTTT.

This chain links TRBV10-3 with TRBJ2-7; TRBD1 might be the D (7 bases). The CDR3 contains 14 residues. V gave up 8 bases and J gave up 3 bases, with 17 bases separating them. CDR1 is ENHRY and CDR2 is SYGVKD in the germline V gene. CDR3 nucleotide sequence: TGTGCCATCGGCAGGGGGGACGGGGTCTACGAGCAGTACTTC. Encoded protein: CAIGRGDGVYEQYF.

In this sample, this clone turned up many times. The chain employs TRBV6-6 and TRBJ1-4; maybe TRBD1 (5 bases). This CDR3 region has 15 residues. Trimming shortened V by 0 bases and J by 5 bases, and 10 bases separated the two germline ends. Germline CDR1 reads MNHNY; CDR2 reads SVGAGI (reference sequence). In DNA form, the CDR3 reads TGTGCCAGCAGTTACTCGCGGGGCCCCAATGAAAAACTGTTTTTT. Translation: CASSYSRGPNEKLFF.

V gene TRBV5-1 combines with J gene TRBJ2-5, with 12 nucleotides matching TRBD2. J was trimmed by 1 base and V by 4 bases; bases with no gene match: 2. Per the germline V gene, CDR1 is SGHRS and CDR2 is YFSETQ. The CDR3 runs to 15 residues. CDR3 amino acids: CASSPTSGGQETQYF. CDR3 nucleotides: TGCGCCAGCAGCCCGACTAGCGGGGGCCAAGAGACCCAGTACTTC.

The chain couples TRBV14 to TRBJ2-7, with D perhaps TRBD1 (7 bases). Germline V lookup: CDR1 SGHDN, CDR2 FVKESK. Trimming took off 5 bases at V and 0 bases at J, with 17 bases between the two ends. This CDR3 spans 16 amino acids. DNA for the CDR3: TGTGCCAGCAGCGGACTGGGGGGACAGCCCTCCTACGAGCAGTACTTC. Its translation: CASSGLGGQPSYEQYF.

V is TRBV18 and J is TRBJ1-4; D gene unclear. Per the germline V gene, CDR1 is KGHSH and CDR2 is LQKENI. The CDR3 length is 13 residues. V was shortened by 2 bases and J by 5 bases, with 6 bases between the two germline ends. The CDR3 loop is CASSPGENEKLFF. CDR3 nucleotides: TGTGCCAGCTCACCAGGGGAGAATGAAAAACTGTTTTTT.

This clone was counted between two and nine times. J is TRBJ1-3 and V is TRBV7-8; TRBD1 is a possible D gene (5 bases). Germline V CDR1 and CDR2: SGHVS, FQNEAQ. Trimming removed 4 bases at V and 1 base at J, with 14 bases between. CDR3 size: 16 residues. The CDR3 reads CASSSQIGGSGNTIYF. The CDR3 DNA is TGTGCCAGCAGCTCCCAAATCGGGGGGTCTGGAAACACCATATATTTT.

The rearrangement uses TRBV19 and TRBJ2-4; 11 positions match TRBD1. This CDR3 is built from 17 residues. Germline-derived CDR1 and CDR2 are LNHDA and SQIVND (reference sequence). Germline trimming cut 3 bases from V and 3 bases from J; bases unmatched to any gene: 7. The CDR3 spells CASSIGRTGGGKNIQYF. The CDR3 bases are TGTGCCAGTAGTATCGGCAGGACAGGGGGCGGCAAAAACATTCAGTACTTC. Drawing the rest from reference TRBV19 and TRBJ2-4, the complete variable domain is DGGITQSPKYLFRKEGQNVTLSCEQNLNHDAMYWYRQDPGQGLRLIYYSQIVNDFQKGDIAEGYSVSREKKESFPLTVTSAQKNPTAFYLCASSIGRTGGGKNIQYFGAGTRLSVL.

The chain is built from TRBV2 and TRBJ1-1; 10 bases map to TRBD1. V trimming: 3 bases; J trimming: 4 bases; junction bases outside the gene matches: 8. The germline V gene encodes CDR1 SNHLY and CDR2 FYNNEI. The CDR3 consists of 16 residues. The chain's CDR3 is CASSDGDRGPGTEAFF. CDR3 bases: TGTGCCAGCAGTGATGGCGACAGGGGGCCAGGCACTGAAGCTTTCTTT. Complete variable domain (other parts from reference TRBV2 and TRBJ1-1): EPEVTQTPSHQVTQMGQEVILRCVPISNHLYFYWYRQILGQKVEFLVSFYNNEISEKSEIFDDQFSVERPDGSNFTLKIRSTKLEDSAMYFCASSDGDRGPGTEAFFGQGTRLTVV.

The chain carries TRBV9 and TRBJ2-5, with 7 bases identical to TRBD1. Germline CDR1 is SGDLS and CDR2 is YYNGEE. The V segment lost 4 bases and the J segment 1 base; nucleotides outside the gene matches: 13. The CDR3 covers 17 residues. This CDR3 reads CASSPRGDRRIQETQYF. The CDR3 nucleotides read TGTGCCAGCAGCCCGAGAGGGGACAGAAGGATCCAAGAGACCCAGTACTTC.

CDR3 sequence: CASSRGTSEWAQHF. CDR3 sequence (DNA): TGTGCCAGCTCAAGGGGGACCTCGGAGTGGGCCCAGCATTTT. The J gene is TRBJ1-5, the V gene TRBV18; D is perhaps TRBD1 (6 bases). Trimming removed 5 bases from V and 11 bases from J, with 19 bases in between. Germline V gives CDR1 KGHSH, CDR2 LQKENI. The CDR3 totals 14 residues. Full variable domain (outside the CDR3, taken from reference TRBV18 and TRBJ1-5): NAGVMQNPRHLVRRRGQEARLRCSPMKGHSHVYWYRQLPEEGLKFMVYLQKENIIDESGMPKERFSAEFPKEGPSILRIQQVVRGDSAAYFCASSRGTSEWAQHFGDGTRLSIL.

This chain joins TRBV28 and TRBJ2-1, with 7 bases matching TRBD2. The CDR3 consists of 12 residues. Germline trimming cut 2 bases from V and 14 bases from J; bases unmatched to any gene: 6. Germline V gene sequence: CDR1 MDHEN, CDR2 SYDVKM. The CDR3 coding sequence is TGTGCCAGCAGTTTAGCTGGACTAGAAGAGTTCTTC. This sequence encodes CASSLAGLEEFF.

The CDR3 DNA sequence: TGTGCCAGCAGAGGACGGCTAGCGGGGGTGCCGAACACCGGGGAGCTGTTTTTT. Its translation: CASRGRLAGVPNTGELFF. This chain joins TRBV2 and TRBJ2-2; 10 nucleotides agree with TRBD2. The V and J ends lost 6 bases and 0 bases, in that order; junction bases with no gene match: 10. The CDR3 extends over 18 amino acids. The germline V gene has CDR1 SNHLY and CDR2 FYNNEI.

This chain connects TRBV6-4 to TRBJ2-1; tentative D call: TRBD2 (6 bases). With 3 bases removed from V and 5 bases from J, the gap between germline ends came to 17 bases. The CDR3 spans 16 residues. The germline CDR1 and CDR2 sequences are MRHNA and SNTAGT. CDR3 DNA sequence: TGTGCCAGCAGTGAGTTCCCGGGAGTAGCTAACAATGAGCAGTTCTTC. Residues: CASSEFPGVANNEQFF.

The rearrangement joins TRBV6-5 to TRBJ1-1; D uncertain. V lost 5 bases to trimming and J lost 4 bases, with 14 bases between them. From germline, CDR1 is MNHEY and CDR2 SVGAGI. The CDR3 has 14 residues. This CDR3 is CASSEVSGSTEAFF. As DNA, the CDR3 is TGTGCCAGCAGTGAAGTGTCAGGTTCCACTGAAGCTTTCTTT.

The chain joins TRBV28 to TRBJ2-1; D call uncertain. Per germline, CDR1 MDHEN and CDR2 SYDVKM. Trimming pared 5 bases from V and 5 bases from J, leaving 7 bases between. This CDR3 has 12 residues. The CDR3 spells CASSPPNNEQFF. CDR3 nucleotide sequence: TGTGCCAGCAGTCCCCCCAACAATGAGCAGTTCTTC.

This chain connects TRBV27 to TRBJ1-2; 7 positions agree with TRBD1. The CDR3 is 15 amino acids. In germline, CDR1 is MNHEY, CDR2 SMNVEV (reference sequence). V shed 5 bases and J 0 bases; nucleotides not matched to a gene: 6. The CDR3 loop is CASSPRQGANYGYTF. In nucleotides, the CDR3 is TGTGCCAGCAGTCCCCGACAGGGCGCTAACTATGGCTACACCTTC.

The J gene is TRBJ2-1, the V gene TRBV7-9; 7 bases are a match to TRBD1. CDR3 length equals 15 residues. CDR1 is SEHNR and CDR2 is FQNEAQ in the germline V gene (reference sequence). V lost 5 bases, J lost 4 bases, and 8 bases stayed unmatched. CDR3 sequence: CASSLPRQGYNEQFF. CDR3 nucleotides: TGTGCCAGCAGCCTCCCGAGACAGGGATACAATGAGCAGTTCTTC.

This clone was recorded a few times. This chain uses TRBV6-5 with TRBJ1-1; D call uncertain. There are 14 residues in the CDR3. V lost 0 bases, J lost 2 bases, and 7 bases lay in between. CDR1 and CDR2 from the germline V gene are MNHEY and SVGAGI. CDR3 amino acids: CASSYSGTNTEAFF. DNA for the CDR3: TGTGCCAGCAGTTACTCGGGCACTAACACTGAAGCTTTCTTT.

V and J are TRBV5-1 and TRBJ2-3; D may be TRBD1 (5 bases). Germline-derived CDR1 and CDR2 are SGHRS and YFSETQ. This CDR3 contains 15 residues. The V end lost 2 bases, the J end lost 5 bases, and 15 bases lay between the germline ends. The CDR3 loop reads CASSLGFREQDTQYF. DNA of the CDR3: TGCGCCAGCAGCTTAGGGTTCAGGGAACAAGATACGCAGTATTTT.

The CDR3 region is CASSEAYQGRSFF. Written as DNA, the CDR3 is TGTGCCAGCAGTGAAGCTTACCAGGGGAGAAGTTTCTTT. This chain links TRBV6-1 with TRBJ1-1; possible D gene TRBD1, 6 bases. V lost 0 bases and J 13 bases, leaving 15 bases between the germline ends. This CDR3 contains 13 residues. Germline V gene lookup returns CDR1 MNHNS and CDR2 SASEGT.